This passage covers 20 T cell receptor beta chains from one sample sequenced in a study of blood T cell repertoires in COVID-19. Clones were sequenced by immunoSEQ multiplex PCR, and TCRdb holds only the in-frame ones, with some missing. The sample has about 220,000 clones, about 86% seen once. Material for sequencing was PBMCs or T cells enriched from blood (not recorded which). The origin of the receptors is a woman aged 45-65 years with acute COVID-19.

The V gene is TRBV19, the J gene TRBJ2-3, with 13 bases lining up with TRBD2. V lost 7 bases to trimming and J lost 2 bases; unmatched junction nucleotides: 9. Germline V gene lookup returns CDR1 LNHDA and CDR2 SQIVND (reference sequence). The CDR3 consists of 17 residues. The CDR3 protein is CASTPRTSGSLTDTQYF. CDR3 DNA: TGTGCCAGTACCCCCCGGACTAGCGGGAGCCTCACAGATACGCAGTATTTT.

The CDR3 DNA follows: TGTGCCAGCTCATCGACTAGCGGGTTCTACGAGCAGTACTTC. Its translation is CASSSTSGFYEQYF. The genes are TRBV18 and TRBJ2-7; TRBD2 agrees at 10 bases. V dropped 5 bases and J dropped 3; count of bases not matched to a gene: 4. This CDR3 spans 14 amino acids. Germline CDR1 and CDR2: KGHSH and LQKENI. The full variable domain, its missing parts supplied by reference TRBV18 and TRBJ2-7, is NAGVMQNPRHLVRRRGQEARLRCSPMKGHSHVYWYRQLPEEGLKFMVYLQKENIIDESGMPKERFSAEFPKEGPSILRIQQVVRGDSAAYFCASSSTSGFYEQYFGPGTRLTVT.

CDR3 sequence: CASKGVGGVYNSPLHF. In nucleotides, the CDR3 is TGTGCCAGTAAAGGGGTGGGGGGTGTCTATAATTCACCCCTCCACTTT. The chain carries TRBV19 and TRBJ1-6; D possibly corresponds to TRBD1 (5 bases). The germline V and J ends were trimmed by 7 bases and 3 bases, with 16 bases remaining between them. Germline V gene lookup returns CDR1 LNHDA and CDR2 SQIVND (reference sequence). This CDR3 has 16 residues. Full variable domain (rest looked up from reference TRBV19 and TRBJ1-6): DGGITQSPKYLFRKEGQNVTLSCEQNLNHDAMYWYRQDPGQGLRLIYYSQIVNDFQKGDIAEGYSVSREKKESFPLTVTSAQKNPTAFYLCASKGVGGVYNSPLHFGNGTRLTVT.

V is TRBV5-6 and J is TRBJ1-2; D uncertain. The ends were cut back, 0 bases at V and 3 bases at J, with 9 bases in the middle. The CDR3 is 14 residues long. Germline CDR1 SGHDT, CDR2 YYEEEE. CDR3 bases: TGTGCCAGCAGCTTGGCATCGGGAGACTATGGCTACACCTTC. The encoded protein is CASSLASGDYGYTF.

The chain has TRBV19 and TRBJ2-7; possible D gene TRBD1, 5 bases. CDR3 length equals 13 residues. V was pared by 5 bases and J by 4 bases, with 12 bases between. Germline-derived CDR1 and CDR2 are LNHDA and SQIVND (reference sequence). CDR3 bases: TGTGCCAGTAGTCCAGACACAGGATACGAGCAGTACTTC. This sequence encodes CASSPDTGYEQYF.

The V and J genes are TRBV19 and TRBJ2-6; 9 nucleotides align to TRBD1. This CDR3 spans 16 amino acids. V lost 3 bases and J lost 7; bases outside the gene matches: 7. Germline assignment: CDR1 LNHDA and CDR2 SQIVND (reference sequence). CDR3 residues: CASSMGQGRRANVLTF. DNA of the CDR3: TGTGCCAGTAGTATGGGACAGGGCCGGCGTGCCAACGTCCTGACTTTC.

The V gene is TRBV21-1, the J gene TRBJ2-5; TRBD2, the table's D call, lacks a check against the DNA. TRBV21-1 is labeled a pseudogene. This CDR3 region has 16 residues. Here the CDR3 DNA reads TGTGCCAGCAGCAAAGGGACTCGGGGGAGCGTGGAGACCCAGTACTTC. Translating gives CASSKGTRGSVETQYF.

This clone was seen only once. The chain uses TRBV19 and TRBJ1-1, with a tentative D call TRBD1 (5 bases). The V gene lost 3 bases and the J gene lost 11 bases, with 19 bases spanning the gap. The CDR3 is 14 residues long. The germline V gene has CDR1 LNHDA and CDR2 SQIVND (reference sequence). The CDR3 DNA sequence: TGTGCCAGTAGTATTCAAAGGGACTATCATTTGGCTTTCTTT. Its translation is CASSIQRDYHLAFF.

The rearrangement joins TRBV5-1 to TRBJ2-6, with a weak D call TRBD1 (6 bases). V gave up 5 bases and J gave up 2 bases, with 11 bases separating them. Germline assignment: CDR1 SGHRS and CDR2 YFSETQ. This CDR3 is 15 amino acids long. The CDR3 DNA reads TGCGCCAGCAGTCCATCAGGGGCTGGGGCCAACGTCCTGACTTTC. Its protein is CASSPSGAGANVLTF.

V gene TRBV28 combines with J gene TRBJ2-1, with 8 positions matching TRBD1. The CDR3 spans 15 residues. Germline CDR1 reads MDHEN; CDR2 reads SYDVKM. V lost 6 bases, J lost 3 bases, and 7 bases stayed unmatched. The DNA for the CDR3 is TGTGCCAGCAGGATGCAGGGGGCGGTCTACAATGAGCAGTTCTTC. It is translated as CASRMQGAVYNEQFF. Using reference TRBV28 and TRBJ2-1 for the parts outside the CDR3, the full variable domain is DVKVTQSSRYLVKRTGEKVFLECVQDMDHENMFWYRQDPGLGLRLIYFSYDVKMKEKGDIPEGYSVSREKKERFSLILESASTNQTSMYLCASRMQGAVYNEQFFGPGTRLTVL.

The J gene is TRBJ1-3, the V gene TRBV7-2, with TRBD1 as a possible D gene (5 bases). From germline, CDR1 is SGHTA and CDR2 FQGNSA. V lost 5 bases and J 0 bases, leaving 20 bases between the germline ends. The CDR3 contains 18 residues. CDR3 in DNA: TGTGCCAGCAGCCCCCGTCGATTTTTAGGGGACTCTGGAAACACCATATATTTT. Its translation: CASSPRRFLGDSGNTIYF.

The chain recombines TRBV7-3 with TRBJ2-2; 12 bases agree with TRBD2. Germline CDR1 reads SGHTA; CDR2 reads FQGTGA. This CDR3 is 16 amino acids long. After removal of 5 bases from V and 3 bases from J, the junction contained 4 bases not matched to a gene. This CDR3 is CASSPPSGRDTGELFF. In DNA, the CDR3 is TGTGCCAGCAGCCCCCCTAGCGGGAGGGACACCGGGGAGCTGTTTTTT.

This chain uses TRBV4-2 with TRBJ1-5; TRBD1 might be the D (6 bases). The CDR3 runs to 15 residues. The V gene lost 1 base and the J gene lost 5 bases, with 12 bases spanning the gap. Germline-derived CDR1 and CDR2 are LGHNA and YNFKEQ. In DNA, the CDR3 is TGTGCCAGCAGCCAAGGGGAGGGGGGCTATCAGCCCCAGCATTTT. Its translation is CASSQGEGGYQPQHF.

V and J are TRBV7-9 and TRBJ2-5, with D perhaps matching TRBD2 (5 bases). From germline, CDR1 is SEHNR and CDR2 FQNEAQ (reference sequence). Trimming took 3 bases from V and 2 from J, leaving 7 bases between them. The CDR3 contains 13 residues. The CDR3 loop is CASSFGEQETQYF. For the CDR3, the DNA is TGTGCCAGCAGCTTCGGGGAACAAGAGACCCAGTACTTC.

Remarks on this clone: Sequence at one end of the junction differs from germline and may be a read error. This sequence joins TRBV7-7 and TRBJ2-7; D is perhaps TRBD1 (6 bases). Germline CDR1 is SSHAT and CDR2 is FNYEAQ (reference sequence). The length of the CDR3 is 15 residues. The CDR3 is CASSRFPLGGHEQYF. The DNA of the CDR3 is TGTGCTAGCAGCCGATTCCCGCTTGGGGGCCACGAGCAGTACTTC.

The J gene is TRBJ2-7, the V gene TRBV6-5; 12 positions agree with TRBD2. J was trimmed by 4 bases and V by 7 bases; bases with no gene match: 8. The CDR3 consists of 15 residues. Germline CDR1 and CDR2: MNHEY and SVGAGI. CDR3: CASTTGLAGTYEQYF. DNA of the CDR3: TGTGCCAGCACTACCGGACTAGCGGGAACTTACGAGCAGTACTTC.

This clone was seen only once. Different DNA sequences within this sample yield the same CDR3. The chain links TRBV2 to TRBJ2-2, with 7 bases aligning to TRBD1. The CDR3 contains 14 residues. Losses at the gene ends were 3 bases for V and 5 bases for J; bases not matched to a gene: 3. Germline CDR1 is SNHLY and CDR2 is FYNNEI. The CDR3 region is CASSDRGRTGELFF. The CDR3 DNA follows: TGTGCCAGCAGTGATAGGGGGCGGACCGGGGAGCTGTTTTTT. The full variable domain, rest sourced from reference TRBV2 and TRBJ2-2, is EPEVTQTPSHQVTQMGQEVILRCVPISNHLYFYWYRQILGQKVEFLVSFYNNEISEKSEIFDDQFSVERPDGSNFTLKIRSTKLEDSAMYFCASSDRGRTGELFFGEGSRLTVL.

The CDR3 is CASSYGAGQETQYF. The CDR3 DNA sequence: TGTGCCAGCAGTTATGGAGCGGGTCAAGAGACCCAGTACTTC. The rearrangement links TRBV6-5 to TRBJ2-5; possibly TRBD2 for D (6 bases). Trimming left V 3 bases short and J 2 bases short, with 10 bases between. The CDR3 extends over 14 amino acids. From germline, CDR1 is MNHEY and CDR2 SVGAGI.

This sequence joins TRBV10-2 and TRBJ1-1, with a weak D call TRBD1 (5 bases). V was pared by 4 bases and J by 5 bases, with 8 bases between. There are 12 residues in the CDR3. Germline lookup yields CDR1 WSHSY and CDR2 SAAADI. The CDR3 bases are TGCGCCAGCAGTGGGCGGGGGACTGAAGCTTTCTTT. This sequence encodes CASSGRGTEAFF.

The CDR3 protein is CASSLGGLGIQYF. The CDR3, as DNA: TGTGCCAGCAGCTTAGGAGGGTTGGGCATTCAGTACTTC. The chain joins TRBV11-2 to TRBJ2-4, with D possibly being TRBD2 (5 bases). V was cut by 1 base and J by 9 bases, with 10 bases left in between. CDR3 length equals 13 residues. Germline-derived CDR1 and CDR2 are SGHAT and FQNNGV.